One sample yielded the 18 T cell receptor beta chains listed below, sequenced in a study of T cell repertoires in cytomegalovirus infection. MiXCR, applied by TCRdb to the reads, yields one record per CDR3 protein. The sample holds almost 500,000 distinct CDR3 sequences, approximately 10% seen once. The sequenced sample was PBMCs. The source is a human donor in good health (CMV status not recorded). Some clones in this sample may be carry-over from other donors' samples.

This clonotype was seen ten or more times. This rearrangement joins TRBV7-8 to TRBJ2-7, with TRBD2 matching over 8 bases. V lost 5 bases, J lost 6 bases, and 9 bases stayed unmatched. The germline V gene encodes CDR1 SGHVS and CDR2 FQNEAQ. The CDR3 covers 14 residues. The CDR3, as DNA: TGTGCCAGCAGCCCTTCTGGGACTAGAGGCGAGCAGTACTTC. It translates to CASSPSGTRGEQYF. Full variable domain (remainder filled in from reference TRBV7-8 and TRBJ2-7): GAGVSQSPRYKVAKRGQDVALRCDPISGHVSLFWYQQALGQGPEFLTYFQNEAQLDKSGLPSDRFFAERPEGSVSTLKIQRTQQEDSAVYLCASSPSGTRGEQYFGPGTRLTVT.

Many counts were recorded for this clonotype. V usage is TRBV6-2 or TRBV6-3 and J usage is TRBJ2-4, with D tentatively TRBD1 (5 bases). Germline CDR1 and CDR2: MNHEY and SVGEGT. V lost 4 bases and J lost 4, with 14 bases in between. The CDR3 is 15 residues long. The CDR3 is CASSSAGAEKNIQYF. Here the CDR3 DNA reads TGTGCCAGCAGTTCCGCTGGGGCAGAAAAAAACATTCAGTACTTC.

This clonotype was seen many times. The J gene is TRBJ1-2, the V gene TRBV6-5; possibly TRBD1 for D (5 bases). The CDR3 is made up of 12 amino acids. The V end lost 2 bases, the J end lost 7 bases, and 8 bases lay between the germline ends. Germline V gives CDR1 MNHEY, CDR2 SVGAGI. The CDR3 region is CASSYGGTGYTF. The CDR3 nucleotides read TGTGCCAGCAGTTACGGGGGGACTGGCTACACCTTC.

Ten or more counts support this clonotype. This chain links TRBV7-2 with TRBJ1-1; weak D call: TRBD1 (5 bases). Germline V gives CDR1 SGHTA, CDR2 FQGNSA. This CDR3 contains 14 residues. Trimming shortened V by 5 bases and J by 1 base, and 11 bases separated the two germline ends. In DNA form, the CDR3 reads TGTGCCAGCAGCCGCTCAGGGTCGAACACTGAAGCTTTCTTT. Protein: CASSRSGSNTEAFF. The full variable domain, in which reference TRBV7-2 and TRBJ1-1 provide the parts outside the CDR3, is GAGVSQSPSNKVTEKGKDVELRCDPISGHTALYWYRQSLGQGLEFLIYFQGNSAPDKSGLPSDRFSAERTGGSVSTLTIQRTQQEDSAVYLCASSRSGSNTEAFFGQGTRLTVV.

This clonotype was observed at least ten times. The V and J genes are TRBV11-2 and TRBJ2-7; D gene unclear. The CDR3 is 13 amino acids. Trimming took 3 bases from V and 7 from J, leaving 13 bases between them. The germline gives CDR1 SGHAT, CDR2 FQNNGV. CDR3 coding DNA: TGTGCCAGCAGCTTTGGCAGCGTTGGTGAGCAGTACTTC. Residues: CASSFGSVGEQYF.

This clonotype was seen repeatedly, ten times or more. The V call is TRBV5-8, the J call TRBJ1-5; D gene unclear. Trimming stripped 4 bases from V and 0 bases from J, with 11 bases between. Germline CDR1 SGHTS, CDR2 YDEGEE. The CDR3 runs to 15 residues. The CDR3 DNA is TGTGCCAGCAGCCTGATGGGCAGTAGCAATCAGCCCCAGCATTTT. This sequence encodes CASSLMGSSNQPQHF.

This clonotype was counted a few times. The rearrangement joins TRBV5-1 to TRBJ1-6, with 7 bases aligning to TRBD1. The length of the CDR3 is 17 residues. Losses at the gene ends were 0 bases for V and 8 bases for J; bases not matched to a gene: 11. The germline CDR1 and CDR2 sequences are SGHRS and YFSETQ. This CDR3 reads CASSLERQGRPDSPLHF. As DNA, the CDR3 is TGCGCCAGCAGCTTGGAGCGACAGGGTAGACCAGATTCACCCCTCCACTTT.

This clonotype was picked up many times. J is TRBJ2-7 and V is TRBV5-1, with TRBD2 matching 8 bases. CDR1 and CDR2 (germline): SGHRS, YFSETQ. The length of the CDR3 is 15 residues. The V segment lost 3 bases and the J segment 2 bases; nucleotides outside the gene matches: 7. The CDR3 region is CASSSGGDTTYEQYF. As DNA, the CDR3 is TGCGCCAGCAGCTCGGGAGGGGACACCACCTACGAGCAGTACTTC.

This clonotype was seen repeatedly, ten times or more. This chain uses TRBV7-6 with TRBJ2-7, with D possibly called TRBD1 or TRBD2 (5 bases each). Trimming pared 4 bases from V and 6 bases from J, leaving 19 bases between. The CDR3 is 15 amino acids. Germline values: CDR1 SGHVS, CDR2 FNYEAQ. The CDR3 DNA follows: TGTGCCAGCAGCTCCAGGTCGGGACGGATGGGCGAGCAGTACTTC. The encoded protein is CASSSRSGRMGEQYF.

On this clonotype: A much larger clone sits a single nucleotide away, making a read error possible. The chain combines TRBV4-1 with TRBJ2-1, with TRBD1 as a possible D gene (5 bases). Germline V gene sequence: CDR1 MGHRA, CDR2 YSYEKL. This CDR3 is built from 15 residues. CDR3 DNA sequence: TGTGCCAGCAGCCAAGATGGGAAGACGGACAAAGAGCAGTTCTTC. Translated, it gives CASSQDGKTDKEQFF.

This clonotype showed up many times. The chain combines TRBV10-3 with TRBJ2-2; weak D call: TRBD1 (6 bases). Deletions cut 4 bases from V and 4 bases from J, with 13 bases between. Germline CDR1 reads ENHRY; CDR2 reads SYGVKD. This CDR3 is 15 amino acids long. This chain's CDR3 is CAISGGRGGTGELFF. The CDR3 DNA is TGTGCCATCAGTGGGGGTAGAGGGGGCACCGGGGAGCTGTTTTTT.

This clonotype was observed many times. The rearrangement links TRBV4-2 to TRBJ2-3, with 7 bases aligning to TRBD1. Trimming cost V 1 base and J 4 bases; bases outside gene matches: 11. The CDR3 is made up of 17 amino acids. The germline V gene has CDR1 LGHNA and CDR2 YNFKEQ. In DNA form, the CDR3 reads TGTGCCAGCAGCCAAGGGGTAATCAGACAGGGCTCAGATACGCAGTATTTT. Amino acid sequence: CASSQGVIRQGSDTQYF.

This clonotype was counted a few times. The CDR3 nucleotides are TGTGCCAGCAGCTTGAATGGCCCCGGGGGGGTTATCACCGGGGAGCTGTTTTTT. Residues: CASSLNGPGGVITGELFF. The rearrangement joins TRBV5-6 to TRBJ2-2; 8 bases map to TRBD2. The CDR3 is 18 residues long. V lost 1 base to trimming and J lost 4 bases; unmatched junction nucleotides: 12. Germline V gives CDR1 SGHDT, CDR2 YYEEEE. Full variable domain (outside the CDR3, taken from reference TRBV5-6 and TRBJ2-2): DAGVTQSPTHLIKTRGQQVTLRCSPKSGHDTVSWYQQALGQGPQFIFQYYEEEERQRGNFPDRFSGHQFPNYSSELNVNALLLGDSALYLCASSLNGPGGVITGELFFGEGSRLTVL.

In this sample, this clonotype turned up many times. This chain links TRBV12-3 or TRBV12-4 with TRBJ2-5, with D perhaps being TRBD1 or TRBD2 (5 bases each). V lost 6 bases to trimming and J lost 2 bases, with 16 bases between them. This CDR3 has 15 amino acids. For the CDR3, the DNA is TGTGCCAGCAGCCCAACTAGGGGACCTCAAGAGACCCAGTACTTC. It yields the protein CASSPTRGPQETQYF.

This clonotype was observed many times. The chain is built from TRBV28 and TRBJ1-1; TRBD1 agrees at 7 bases. Germline V gene data show CDR1 as MDHEN and CDR2 as SYDVKM. This CDR3 region has 12 residues. Losses at the gene ends were 2 bases for V and 8 bases for J; bases not matched to a gene: 2. The CDR3: CASSLQDREAFF. The CDR3 DNA is TGTGCCAGCAGTTTACAGGACAGGGAAGCTTTCTTT.

This clonotype was observed a single time. A single base separates this from a much larger clone, so it may be a read error. The CDR3 carries no conserved terminal phenylalanine or tryptophan, so it likely arises from a read error. The chain carries TRBV10-3 and TRBJ1-2; 9 bases map to TRBD1. The CDR3 has 15 amino acids. The V and J ends lost 6 bases and 1 base, in that order; junction bases with no gene match: 6. Germline V gene lookup returns CDR1 ENHRY and CDR2 SYGVKD. The DNA of the CDR3 is TGTGCCATCAGCCCCCGGGACAGGGATAACTATGGCTACACCGTC. It is translated as CAISPRDRDNYGYTV.

There are many counts of this clonotype. V and J are TRBV7-9 and TRBJ1-2, with 9 bases lining up with TRBD1. Germline-derived CDR1 and CDR2 are SEHNR and FQNEAQ (reference sequence). This CDR3 is built from 16 residues. After removal of 4 bases from V and 7 bases from J, the junction contained 13 bases not matched to a gene. The CDR3 is CASSSGQGIRNGGYTF. DNA for the CDR3: TGTGCCAGCAGCTCCGGACAGGGGATAAGAAATGGTGGCTACACCTTC.

This clonotype turned up a few times. The chain combines TRBV20-1 with TRBJ2-2; 8 bases fit TRBD1. The CDR3 has 15 residues. CDR1 DFQATT and CDR2 SNEGSKA come from the germline V gene (reference sequence). Germline trimming cut 3 bases from V and 8 bases from J; bases unmatched to any gene: 11. The CDR3 loop reads CSASPGTGLAGELFF. For the CDR3, the DNA is TGCAGTGCTAGTCCCGGGACAGGCCTGGCTGGGGAGCTGTTTTTT.